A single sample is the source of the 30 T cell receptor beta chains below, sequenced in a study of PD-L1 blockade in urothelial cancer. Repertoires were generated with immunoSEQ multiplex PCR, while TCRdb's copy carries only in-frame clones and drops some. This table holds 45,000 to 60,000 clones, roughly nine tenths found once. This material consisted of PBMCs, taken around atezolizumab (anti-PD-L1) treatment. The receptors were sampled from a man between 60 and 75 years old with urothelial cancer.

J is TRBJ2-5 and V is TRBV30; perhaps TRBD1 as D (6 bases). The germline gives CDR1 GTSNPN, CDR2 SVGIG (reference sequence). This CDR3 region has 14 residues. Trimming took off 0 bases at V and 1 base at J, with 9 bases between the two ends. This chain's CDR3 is CAWSVIGGQETQYF. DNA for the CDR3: TGTGCCTGGAGTGTGATAGGGGGCCAAGAGACCCAGTACTTC.

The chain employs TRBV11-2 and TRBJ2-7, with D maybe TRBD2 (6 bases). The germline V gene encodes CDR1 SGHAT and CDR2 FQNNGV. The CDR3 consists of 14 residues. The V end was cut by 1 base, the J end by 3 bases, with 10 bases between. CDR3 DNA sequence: TGTGCCAGCAGCTTAGGGAGGGGAAGCTACGAGCAGTACTTC. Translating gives CASSLGRGSYEQYF.

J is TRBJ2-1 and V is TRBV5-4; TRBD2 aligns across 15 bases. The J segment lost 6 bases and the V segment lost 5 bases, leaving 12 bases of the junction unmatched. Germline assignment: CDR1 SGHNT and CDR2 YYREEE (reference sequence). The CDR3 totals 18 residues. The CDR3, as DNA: TGTGCCAGCAGACCCGGACTAGCGGGGGGGCATTTTTCCAATGAGCAGTTCTTC. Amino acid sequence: CASRPGLAGGHFSNEQFF.

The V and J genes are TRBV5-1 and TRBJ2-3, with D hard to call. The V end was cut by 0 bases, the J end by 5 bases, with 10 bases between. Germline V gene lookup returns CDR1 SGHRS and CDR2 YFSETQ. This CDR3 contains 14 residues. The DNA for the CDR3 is TGCGCCAGCAGCTTGGCAGTCTCGATAGATACGCAGTATTTT. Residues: CASSLAVSIDTQYF.

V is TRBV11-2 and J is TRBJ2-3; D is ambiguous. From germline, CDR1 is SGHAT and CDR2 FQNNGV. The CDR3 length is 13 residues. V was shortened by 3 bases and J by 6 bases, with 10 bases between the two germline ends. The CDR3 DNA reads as TGTGCCAGCAGCTTGGGTCCCGGGGATACGCAGTATTTT. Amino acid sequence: CASSLGPGDTQYF.

The CDR3 DNA reads as TGTGCCAGCAGTGAACAGGGGGTCAGACCCTACGAGCAGTACTTC. It is translated as CASSEQGVRPYEQYF. The chain links TRBV6-1 to TRBJ2-7; 7 bases match TRBD1. Germline V gene data show CDR1 as MNHNS and CDR2 as SASEGT. This CDR3 has 15 residues. With 2 bases clipped from V and 2 bases from J, the junction kept 6 bases outside the gene matches.

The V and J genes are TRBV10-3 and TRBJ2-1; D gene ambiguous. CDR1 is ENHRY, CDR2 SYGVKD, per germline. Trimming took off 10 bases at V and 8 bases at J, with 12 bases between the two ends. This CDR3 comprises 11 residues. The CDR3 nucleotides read TGTGCCACCGCTGGGCGCGATGAGCAGTTCTTC. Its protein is CATAGRDEQFF.

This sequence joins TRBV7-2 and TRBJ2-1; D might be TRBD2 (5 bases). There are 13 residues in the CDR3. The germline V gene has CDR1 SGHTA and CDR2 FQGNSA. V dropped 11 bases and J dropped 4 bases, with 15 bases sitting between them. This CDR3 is CAGATGYYNEQFF. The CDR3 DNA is TGTGCCGGAGCCACGGGGTATTACAATGAGCAGTTCTTC.

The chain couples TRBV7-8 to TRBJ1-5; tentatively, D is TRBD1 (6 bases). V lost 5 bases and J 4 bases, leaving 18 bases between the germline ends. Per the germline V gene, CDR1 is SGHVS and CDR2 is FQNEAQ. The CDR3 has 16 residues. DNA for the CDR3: TGTGCCAGCAGCAACGTTGACGGGGGGGCGAATCAGCCCCAGCATTTT. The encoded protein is CASSNVDGGANQPQHF.

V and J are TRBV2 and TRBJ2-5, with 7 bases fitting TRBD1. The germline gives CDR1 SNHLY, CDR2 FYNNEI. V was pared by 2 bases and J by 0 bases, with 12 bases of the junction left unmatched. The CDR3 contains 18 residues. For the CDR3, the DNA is TGTGCCAGCAGTGAATACAGGGGCCTAAACAATAACCAAGAGACCCAGTACTTC. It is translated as CASSEYRGLNNNQETQYF. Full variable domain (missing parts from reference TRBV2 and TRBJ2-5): EPEVTQTPSHQVTQMGQEVILRCVPISNHLYFYWYRQILGQKVEFLVSFYNNEISEKSEIFDDQFSVERPDGSNFTLKIRSTKLEDSAMYFCASSEYRGLNNNQETQYFGPGTRLLVL.

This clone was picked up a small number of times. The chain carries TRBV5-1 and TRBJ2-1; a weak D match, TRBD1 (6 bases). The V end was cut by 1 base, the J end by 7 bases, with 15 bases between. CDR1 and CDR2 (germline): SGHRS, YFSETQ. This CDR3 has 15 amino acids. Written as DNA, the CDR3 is TGCGCCAGCAGCTTGTTTGTGGGGGCCCAGAATGAGCAGTTCTTC. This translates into CASSLFVGAQNEQFF.

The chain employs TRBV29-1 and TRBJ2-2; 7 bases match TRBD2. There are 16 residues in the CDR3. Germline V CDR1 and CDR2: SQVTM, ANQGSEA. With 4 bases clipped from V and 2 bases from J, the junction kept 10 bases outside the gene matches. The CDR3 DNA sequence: TGCAGCGTTGTAATGGCGGGGGTCTTAAACACCGGGGAGCTGTTTTTT. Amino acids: CSVVMAGVLNTGELFF.

The CDR3 coding sequence is TGCGCCAGCACTAGCGGGGGGGGCCGATCCGAGCAGTACTTC. Translating gives CASTSGGGRSEQYF. The J gene is TRBJ2-7, the V gene TRBV5-1; 12 bases are shared with TRBD2. Germline loops: CDR1 SGHRS, CDR2 YFSETQ. This CDR3 is 14 amino acids long. Trimming removed 6 bases from V and 6 bases from J; junction bases left unmatched: 7.

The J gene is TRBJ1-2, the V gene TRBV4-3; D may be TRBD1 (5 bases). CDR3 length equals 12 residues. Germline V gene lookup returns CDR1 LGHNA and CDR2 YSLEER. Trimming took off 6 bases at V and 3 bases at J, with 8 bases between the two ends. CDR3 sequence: CASSRGYYGYTF. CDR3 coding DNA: TGCGCCAGCAGTAGGGGTTACTATGGCTACACCTTC.

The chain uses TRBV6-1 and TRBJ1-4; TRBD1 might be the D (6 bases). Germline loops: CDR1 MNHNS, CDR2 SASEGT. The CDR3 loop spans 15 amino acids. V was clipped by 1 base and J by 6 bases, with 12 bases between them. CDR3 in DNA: TGTGCCAGCAGTGAAGGTGGCGGGGGCGATGAAAAACTGTTTTTT. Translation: CASSEGGGGDEKLFF.

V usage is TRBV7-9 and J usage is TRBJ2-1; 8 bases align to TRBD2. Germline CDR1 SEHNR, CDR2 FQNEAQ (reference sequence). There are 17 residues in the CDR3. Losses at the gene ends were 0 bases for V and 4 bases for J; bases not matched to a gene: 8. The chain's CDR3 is CASSLARRGGGYNEQFF. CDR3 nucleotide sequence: TGTGCCAGCAGCTTAGCCCGACGGGGGGGAGGTTACAATGAGCAGTTCTTC.

The CDR3 nucleotides read TGTGCCTGGACCTCCGGTAGCCGCTACAATGAGCAGTTCTTC. Translated, it gives CAWTSGSRYNEQFF. The chain recombines TRBV30 with TRBJ2-1; D uncertain. V was clipped by 4 bases and J by 3 bases, with 13 bases between them. From germline, CDR1 is GTSNPN and CDR2 SVGIG (reference sequence). This CDR3 region has 14 residues.

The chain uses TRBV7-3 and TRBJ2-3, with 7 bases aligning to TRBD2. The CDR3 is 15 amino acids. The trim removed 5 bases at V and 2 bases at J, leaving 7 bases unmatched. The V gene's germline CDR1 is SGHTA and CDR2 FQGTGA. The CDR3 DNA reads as TGTGCCAGCAGCCCGGCGGGGGATACCACAGATACGCAGTATTTT. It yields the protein CASSPAGDTTDTQYF. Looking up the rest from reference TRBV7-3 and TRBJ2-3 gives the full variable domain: GAGVSQTPSNKVTEKGKYVELRCDPISGHTALYWYRQSLGQGPEFLIYFQGTGAADDSGLPNDRFFAVRPEGSVSTLKIQRTERGDSAVYLCASSPAGDTTDTQYFGPGTRLTVL.

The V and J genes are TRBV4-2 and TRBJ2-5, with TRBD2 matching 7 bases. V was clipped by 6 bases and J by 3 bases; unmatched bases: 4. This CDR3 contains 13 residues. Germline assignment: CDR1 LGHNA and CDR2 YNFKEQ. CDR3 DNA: TGTGCCAGCAGTAACGCGGGGGAAGAGACCCAGTACTTC. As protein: CASSNAGEETQYF.

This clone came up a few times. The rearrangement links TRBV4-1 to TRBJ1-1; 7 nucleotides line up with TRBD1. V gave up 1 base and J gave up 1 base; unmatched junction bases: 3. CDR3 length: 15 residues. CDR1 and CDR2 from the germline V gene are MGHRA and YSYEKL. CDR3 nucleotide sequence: TGCGCCAGCAGCCAAGCGGGACAGCCGAACACTGAAGCTTTCTTT. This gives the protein CASSQAGQPNTEAFF.

The chain's CDR3 is CASSSRQGQETQYF. The CDR3 nucleotides read TGTGCCAGCAGTTCGAGACAGGGCCAAGAGACCCAGTACTTC. The rearrangement uses TRBV27 and TRBJ2-5, with 7 positions matching TRBD1. V lost 4 bases and J lost 1; bases outside the gene matches: 3. CDR1 and CDR2 (germline): MNHEY, SMNVEV (reference sequence). The CDR3 runs to 14 residues.

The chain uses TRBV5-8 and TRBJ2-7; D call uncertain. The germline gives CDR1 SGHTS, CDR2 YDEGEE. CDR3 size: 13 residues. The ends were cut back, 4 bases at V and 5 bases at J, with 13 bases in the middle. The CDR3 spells CASSPVHLDEQYF. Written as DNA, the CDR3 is TGTGCCAGCAGCCCGGTTCACCTGGACGAGCAGTACTTC.

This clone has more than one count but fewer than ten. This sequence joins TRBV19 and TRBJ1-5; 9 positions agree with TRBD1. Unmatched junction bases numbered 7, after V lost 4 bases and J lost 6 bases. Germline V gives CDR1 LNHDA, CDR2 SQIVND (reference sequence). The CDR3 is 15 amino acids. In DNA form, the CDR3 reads TGTGCCAGTAGTACAACAGGGGGCAGGGGTCAGCCCCAGCATTTT. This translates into CASSTTGGRGQPQHF.

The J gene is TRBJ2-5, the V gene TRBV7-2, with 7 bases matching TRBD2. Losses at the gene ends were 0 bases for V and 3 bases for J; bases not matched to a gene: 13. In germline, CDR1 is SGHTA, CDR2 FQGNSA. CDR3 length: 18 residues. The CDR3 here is CASSLARALRTSKETQYF. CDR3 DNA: TGTGCCAGCAGCTTAGCTCGAGCTCTAAGGACTAGTAAAGAGACCCAGTACTTC.

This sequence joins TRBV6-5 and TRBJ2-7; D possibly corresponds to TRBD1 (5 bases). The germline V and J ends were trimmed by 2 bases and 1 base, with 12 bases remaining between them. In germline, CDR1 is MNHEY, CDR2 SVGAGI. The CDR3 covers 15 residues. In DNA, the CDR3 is TGTGCCAGCAGTTACCGGCGTAGGGGATCCTACGAGCAGTACTTC. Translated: CASSYRRRGSYEQYF.

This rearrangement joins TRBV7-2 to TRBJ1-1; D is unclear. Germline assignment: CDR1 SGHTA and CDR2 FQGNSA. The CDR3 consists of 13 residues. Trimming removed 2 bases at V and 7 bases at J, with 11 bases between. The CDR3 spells CASSLNRRGEAFF. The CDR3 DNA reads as TGTGCCAGCAGCTTAAATCGGCGGGGTGAAGCTTTCTTT.

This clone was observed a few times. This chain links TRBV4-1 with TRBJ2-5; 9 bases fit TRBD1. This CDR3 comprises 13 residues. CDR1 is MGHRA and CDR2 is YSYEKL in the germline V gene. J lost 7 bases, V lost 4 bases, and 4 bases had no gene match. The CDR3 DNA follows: TGCGCCAGCAGCCTTGACAGGGGGGTGACCCAGTACTTC. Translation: CASSLDRGVTQYF.

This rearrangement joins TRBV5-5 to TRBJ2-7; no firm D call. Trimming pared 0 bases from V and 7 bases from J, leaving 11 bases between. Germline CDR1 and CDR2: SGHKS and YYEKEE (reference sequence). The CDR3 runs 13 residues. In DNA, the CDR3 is TGTGCCAGCAGCTTGGACTACCCTAGGGAGCAGTACTTC. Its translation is CASSLDYPREQYF.

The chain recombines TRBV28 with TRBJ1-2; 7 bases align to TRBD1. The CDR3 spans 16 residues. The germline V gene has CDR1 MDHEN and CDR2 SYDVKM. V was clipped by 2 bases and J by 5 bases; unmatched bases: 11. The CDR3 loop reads CASSLPSRQGRYGYTF. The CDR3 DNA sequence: TGTGCCAGCAGTTTACCCTCAAGACAGGGTCGTTATGGCTACACCTTC.

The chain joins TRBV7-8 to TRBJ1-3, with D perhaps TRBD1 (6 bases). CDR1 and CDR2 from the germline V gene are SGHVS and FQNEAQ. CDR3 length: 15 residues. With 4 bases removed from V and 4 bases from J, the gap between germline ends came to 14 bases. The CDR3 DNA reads TGTGCCAGCAGCTCGCGTCAGGGGTGGGGAAACACCATATATTTT. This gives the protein CASSSRQGWGNTIYF.